Each of the 15 T cell receptor beta chains below was sequenced from the same sample in a study of T cell responses to AZD1222 COVID-19 vaccine. Profiled with immunoSEQ multiplex PCR; TCRdb holds only in-frame clones, not every one. The sample gives some 97,000 clones, approximately 87% of which show up once; more than 15% is in the top ten. The sequences come from peripheral blood, collected on day 0 of AZD1222 vaccination. Receptors were obtained from an adult in good health.

The count of this clone is one. The V call is TRBV24-1, the J call TRBJ2-1; TRBD2 agrees at 8 bases. This CDR3 has 14 amino acids. Germline trimming cut 9 bases from V and 5 bases from J; bases unmatched to any gene: 8. Germline V gives CDR1 KGHDR, CDR2 SFDVKD. CDR3 sequence: CATASGGPDNEQFF. CDR3 DNA: TGTGCCACCGCCTCGGGAGGGCCCGACAATGAGCAGTTCTTC.

This rearrangement joins TRBV6-6 to TRBJ2-7, with a tentative D call TRBD2 (6 bases). CDR3 length: 14 amino acids. V lost 5 bases and J 7 bases, leaving 18 bases between the germline ends. Germline V gene sequence: CDR1 MNHNY, CDR2 SVGAGI (reference sequence). CDR3 amino acids: CASSPSSTAGEQYF. In DNA form, the CDR3 reads TGTGCCAGCAGTCCCTCCAGTACTGCGGGGGAGCAGTACTTC.

The rearrangement links TRBV29-1 to TRBJ2-4, with 7 bases that match TRBD1. The CDR3 sequence is 16 residues long. Germline CDR1 is SQVTM and CDR2 is ANQGSEA. Trimming at V came to 6 bases and at J to 0 bases, leaving 11 bases not matched to a gene. As DNA, the CDR3 is TGCAGCGTATTACTGGGAACAGGGGTAGCCAAAAACATTCAGTACTTC. Its translation is CSVLLGTGVAKNIQYF.

V gene TRBV5-6 combines with J gene TRBJ1-1; no reliable D call. V lost 0 bases to trimming and J lost 6 bases, with 6 bases between them. From germline, CDR1 is SGHDT and CDR2 YYEEEE. CDR3 length: 12 amino acids. The CDR3 spells CASSLALAEAFF. For the CDR3, the DNA is TGTGCCAGCAGCTTGGCGCTGGCTGAAGCTTTCTTT.

The chain has TRBV19 and TRBJ2-7; TRBD2 is a possible D gene (6 bases). Between the trimmed V and J ends, which lost 5 bases and 1 base, there was a span of 15 bases. This CDR3 is 15 amino acids long. Germline V lookup: CDR1 LNHDA, CDR2 SQIVND (reference sequence). The CDR3 sequence is CASSDTRRGSYEQYF. CDR3 sequence (DNA): TGTGCCAGTAGTGATACGAGGAGGGGATCCTACGAGCAGTACTTC.

This sequence joins TRBV18 and TRBJ1-2, with D perhaps TRBD1 (5 bases). The germline V gene has CDR1 KGHSH and CDR2 LQKENI. CDR3 length: 14 residues. Trimming pared 3 bases from V and 2 bases from J, leaving 10 bases between. CDR3 amino acids: CASSPRDGNYGYTF. The CDR3 DNA sequence: TGTGCCAGCTCACCTCGGGACGGAAACTATGGCTACACCTTC.

V gene TRBV7-9 combines with J gene TRBJ1-2, with 9 bases matching TRBD1. Germline trimming cut 5 bases from V and 3 bases from J; bases unmatched to any gene: 10. The germline CDR1 and CDR2 sequences are SEHNR and FQNEAQ (reference sequence). The CDR3 length is 16 residues. CDR3 bases: TGTGCCAGCAGCGTAGGGAACACAGGGGGCGACTATGGCTACACCTTC. Protein sequence: CASSVGNTGGDYGYTF.

This chain connects TRBV7-8 to TRBJ1-4; D is ambiguous. The CDR3 consists of 14 residues. V lost 3 bases and J 4 bases, leaving 9 bases between the germline ends. From germline, CDR1 is SGHVS and CDR2 FQNEAQ. For the CDR3, the DNA is TGTGCCAGCAGCTTTACGGGGTTTAATGAAAAACTGTTTTTT. Protein product: CASSFTGFNEKLFF.

The chain carries TRBV5-1 and TRBJ2-2, with D possibly being TRBD1 (6 bases). This CDR3 has 15 residues. Trimming removed 6 bases from V and 0 bases from J, with 12 bases in between. The germline CDR1 and CDR2 sequences are SGHRS and YFSETQ. CDR3 nucleotides: TGCGCCAGCACAGCAGGGGCGACGAACACCGGGGAGCTGTTTTTT. The encoded protein is CASTAGATNTGELFF.

V gene TRBV5-1 combines with J gene TRBJ2-5; D is perhaps TRBD2 (6 bases). The CDR3 sequence is 13 residues long. The V end lost 7 bases, the J end lost 2 bases, and 12 bases lay between the germline ends. In germline, CDR1 is SGHRS, CDR2 YFSETQ. CDR3 in amino acids: CASAPTRQETQYF. For the CDR3, the DNA is TGCGCCAGCGCCCCGACTAGACAAGAGACCCAGTACTTC.

The chain recombines TRBV24-1 with TRBJ1-5; 7 nucleotides match TRBD1. CDR1 and CDR2 (germline): KGHDR, SFDVKD. This CDR3 spans 17 amino acids. The V gene end was trimmed by 4 bases and the J gene end by 0 bases; junction bases not matched to a gene: 8. CDR3: CATSDSGGAGSNQPQHF. DNA of the CDR3: TGTGCCACCAGTGACTCAGGGGGGGCAGGTAGCAATCAGCCCCAGCATTTT.

The gene calls are TRBV7-2 and TRBJ1-5, with D unclear. V lost 2 bases and J lost 0, with 11 bases in between. The CDR3 is 16 amino acids. The germline V gene has CDR1 SGHTA and CDR2 FQGNSA. The chain's CDR3 is CASSLMGPGSNQPQHF. The CDR3 DNA reads as TGTGCCAGCAGCTTAATGGGTCCCGGTAGCAATCAGCCCCAGCATTTT.

The chain combines TRBV7-9 with TRBJ1-6, with D unresolved. V lost 5 bases and J lost 6, with 8 bases in between. CDR1 and CDR2 from the germline V gene are SEHNR and FQNEAQ (reference sequence). The CDR3 is made up of 13 amino acids. CDR3 in amino acids: CASSLDGNSPLHF. The CDR3 DNA is TGTGCCAGCAGCCTAGACGGTAATTCACCCCTCCACTTT. Variable domain in full (rest from reference TRBV7-9 and TRBJ1-6): DTGVSQNPRHKITKRGQNVTFRCDPISEHNRLYWYRQTLGQGPEFLTYFQNEAQLEKSRLLSDRFSAERPKGSFSTLEIQRTEQGDSAMYLCASSLDGNSPLHFGNGTRLTVT.

This chain uses TRBV19 with TRBJ1-1; D may be TRBD1 (6 bases). Per the germline V gene, CDR1 is LNHDA and CDR2 is SQIVND (reference sequence). Trimming left V 7 bases short and J 8 bases short, with 14 bases between. This CDR3 has 12 residues. CDR3 region: CASNHRTEEAFF. The DNA of the CDR3 is TGTGCCAGTAATCACAGGACAGAAGAAGCTTTCTTT.

The chain combines TRBV11-3 with TRBJ1-1; 7 bases agree with TRBD1. Per the germline V gene, CDR1 is SGHNT and CDR2 is YENEEA. The CDR3 runs 13 residues. The V segment lost 3 bases and the J segment 3 bases; nucleotides outside the gene matches: 1. The CDR3 here is CASSFQGDTEAFF. The CDR3 DNA sequence: TGTGCCAGCAGCTTCCAGGGGGACACTGAAGCTTTCTTT. Full variable domain (outside the CDR3, taken from reference TRBV11-3 and TRBJ1-1): EAGVVQSPRYKIIEKKQPVAFWCNPISGHNTLYWYLQNLGQGPELLIRYENEEAVDDSQLPKDRFSAERLKGVDSTLKIQPAELGDSAVYLCASSFQGDTEAFFGQGTRLTVV.